Reported below is one T cell receptor (beta chain). The data were produced by immunoSEQ multiplex PCR, yet TCRdb's version contains in-frame clones alone and is incomplete. The top ten hold about 2.5% of the sample, which has around 450,000 clones, 89% seen once. The source of the sample is a study of Ad26.COV2.S vaccination and SARS-CoV-2 variants. Germline V gives CDR1 SEHNR, CDR2 FQNEAQ (reference sequence). V lost 2 bases, J lost 5 bases, and 10 bases lay in between. The CDR3 length is 14 residues. Treatment reported: some 20 received Ad26.COV2.S at low or high dose, single or two shots; 5 received placebo; per-sample allocation not given. The samples were gathered on day 63 after the first injection of vaccine or placebo.

The sequence came from a person aged 18 to 59 who received the Ad26.COV2.S COVID-19 vaccine or a placebo. This material consisted of peripheral blood, taken in a trial of Ad26.COV2.S vaccine versus placebo. The rearrangement joins TRBV7-9 to TRBJ2-1, with D unclear. CDR3 residues: CASSLKPADNEQFF. In DNA, the CDR3 is TGTGCCAGCAGCTTAAAACCAGCCGACAATGAGCAGTTCTTC.